A selection of T cell receptor beta chains follows, all from one sample in a study of blood T cell repertoires in COVID-19. The assay was immunoSEQ multiplex PCR, and TCRdb's table has in-frame clones only and misses some. The sample records tens of thousands of clones, more than 70% being singletons. Sequenced material: peripheral blood. The receptor source for this set is a woman aged 70-85 years with acute or convalescent COVID-19. Each CDR3 is given with its conserved first and last residue. A D gene is named only where the DNA matches it firmly. Only part of the rows carry a size: once, few, many, or a class if the clone is expanded.

abundance	v_gene	len	j_gene	d_gene	CDR3nt	CDR3aa
.	TRBV19	14	TRBJ2-1	TRBD2	TGTGCCAGTAGTCCCGGACTAGCGGACAATGAGCAGTTCTTC	CASSPGLADNEQFF
few	TRBV28	11	TRBJ2-7	TRBD2	TGTGCCAGCAGCTCCGGGGGGGCTTGGTACTTC	CASSSGGAWYF
.	TRBV28	14	TRBJ2-7	.	TGTGCCAGCACCAACATCAGGGGAACCCACGAGCAGTACTTC	CASTNIRGTHEQYF
.	TRBV7-9	15	TRBJ2-1	.	TGTGCCAGCAGCTTAGTAATAGCGGCATGGAATGAGCAGTTCTTC	CASSLVIAAWNEQFF
.	TRBV29-1	13	TRBJ1-1	TRBD1	TGCAGCGCTAAGCGGACAGGGAGCACTGAAGCTTTCTTT	CSAKRTGSTEAFF
.	TRBV4-1	18	TRBJ2-5	TRBD2	TGCGCCAGCAGCCAAGATCTTGGCGGGAGCCGCTCACAAGAGACCCAGTACTTC	CASSQDLGGSRSQETQYF
.	TRBV19	14	TRBJ1-2	.	TGTGCCAGTAGTATGCGGGCAGGGGTTTATGGCTACACCTTC	CASSMRAGVYGYTF
few	TRBV14	15	TRBJ1-4	.	TGTGCCAGCAGCCAAGAATTAACAAAGAATGAAAAACTGTTTTTT	CASSQELTKNEKLFF
.	TRBV6-4	13	TRBJ1-6	.	TGTGCCAGCAGTGAAGCCCCTTCCACGCCCCTCCACTTT	CASSEAPSTPLHF
.	TRBV18	19	TRBJ1-1	TRBD1	TGTGCCAGCTCACTTCGGGGGTCGGGACAGGGGTTCGGGGACACTGAAGCTTTCTTT	CASSLRGSGQGFGDTEAFF
once	TRBV6-6	14	TRBJ2-1	.	TGTGCCAGCAGTAGTTACGACAGATACAATGAGCAGTTCTTC	CASSSYDRYNEQFF
.	TRBV19	15	TRBJ2-7	TRBD1	TGTGCCAGTAGTGTGGACAGGGGGCGAGGGGAGGAGCAGTACTTC	CASSVDRGRGEEQYF
.	TRBV7-9	14	TRBJ2-2	.	TGTGCCAGCAGCCGTACTGATCACACCGGGGAGCTGTTTTTT	CASSRTDHTGELFF
once	TRBV6-5	13	TRBJ1-2	TRBD1	TGTGCCATACAACAGGGGGTAATCTGGAACTACACCTTC	CAIQQGVIWNYTF
.	TRBV7-9	12	TRBJ2-7	.	TGTGCCAGCAGCTTGGGCGTCTACGAGCAGTACTTC	CASSLGVYEQYF
once	TRBV19	12	TRBJ1-1	.	TGTGCCAGTAGGCCGGGGGACACTGAAGCTTTCTTT	CASRPGDTEAFF
.	TRBV19	14	TRBJ2-2	TRBD1	TGTGCCAGTAGTATTGACAGGGGAGGCGGGGAGCTGTTTTTT	CASSIDRGGGELFF
once	TRBV7-9	16	TRBJ1-5	TRBD1	TGTGCCAGCAGCTCGGGACAGACCGCCGCCGATCAGCCCCAGCATTTT	CASSSGQTAADQPQHF
.	TRBV7-6	14	TRBJ2-1	TRBD2	TGTGCCAGCAGCTTGAGCGGGAGCTACAATGAGCAGTTCTTC	CASSLSGSYNEQFF
.	TRBV11-2	15	TRBJ2-5	TRBD1	TGTGCCAGCAGCCTGGGAACAGGGGTCGAGGAAACCCAGTACTTC	CASSLGTGVEETQYF
once	TRBV18	14	TRBJ1-1	TRBD1	TGTGCCAGCTCACCGGACAGGCTAAACACTGAAGCTTTCTTT	CASSPDRLNTEAFF
.	TRBV9	14	TRBJ2-3	.	TGTGCCAGCAGCGTAAGGAGTTTCACAGATACGCAGTATTTT	CASSVRSFTDTQYF
few	TRBV3-1/TRBV3-2	21	TRBJ2-7	TRBD2	TGTGCCAGCAGCCAAGTTTTCTCTTTCTTGGGACTAGCGGGAGATCCCTACGAGCAGTACTTC	CASSQVFSFLGLAGDPYEQYF
once	TRBV3-1/TRBV3-2	15	TRBJ1-3	.	TGTGCCAGCAGCCCAGGCTCAGGGGTAGGAAACACCATATATTTT	CASSPGSGVGNTIYF
.	TRBV19	15	TRBJ1-2	TRBD1	TGTGCCAGTAGTATGATTCTAGGAACAGGGGATGGCTACACCTTC	CASSMILGTGDGYTF
.	TRBV10-3	15	TRBJ2-7	.	TGTGCCATCAGTGATGGGCCAGACGTATCCTACGAGCAGTACTTC	CAISDGPDVSYEQYF
.	TRBV3-1/TRBV3-2	15	TRBJ2-2	.	TGTGCCAGCAGCCAAAATGGTAGAGCCACCGGGGAGCTGTTTTTT	CASSQNGRATGELFF
once	TRBV5-1	17	TRBJ2-7	.	TGCGCCAGCAGCTTTCTTGTCGGGCAGGGGAAGACCTACGAGCAGTACTTC	CASSFLVGQGKTYEQYF
.	TRBV27	18	TRBJ2-5	TRBD2	TGTGCCAGCAGCCGAAGGTGGGAAGTCGGGACTAGCAGAGAGACCCAGTACTTC	CASSRRWEVGTSRETQYF
.	TRBV7-2	11	TRBJ2-1	.	TGTGCCAGCAGCCATCACAATGAGCAGTTCTTC	CASSHHNEQFF
.	TRBV4-2	16	TRBJ2-2	.	TGTGCCAGCAGCCAAGATCCGGGTAGGGGCCTCGGGGAGCTGTTTTTT	CASSQDPGRGLGELFF
.	TRBV12-5	13	TRBJ2-7	.	TGTGCTAGTGGCCCCGGACTCGGATACGAGCAGTACTTC	CASGPGLGYEQYF
.	TRBV28	18	TRBJ2-3	.	TGTGCCAGCAGTTCGCGCCTGTGGGCAGCCTTTAGCACAGATACGCAGTATTTT	CASSSRLWAAFSTDTQYF
.	TRBV27	14	TRBJ2-7	.	TGTGCCAGCAGGGCGTGGACTGACTTTGACGAGCAGTACTTC	CASRAWTDFDEQYF
.	TRBV19	12	TRBJ1-2	TRBD1	TGTGCCAGTAGTCTACAGGGGAGAGGCTACACCTTC	CASSLQGRGYTF
.	TRBV5-4	14	TRBJ1-2	TRBD1	TGTGCCAGCAGCGGCGGGACAGAGGATGAAGGCTACACCTTC	CASSGGTEDEGYTF
.	TRBV4-1	18	TRBJ2-1	.	TGCGCCAGCAGCCACCCCATTGGGCGGGATGAGGGCGGCAATGAGCAGTTCTTC	CASSHPIGRDEGGNEQFF
once	TRBV5-1	15	TRBJ2-5	TRBD1	TGCGCCAGCAGTAAGGACAGGGGGATCCAAGAGACCCAGTACTTC	CASSKDRGIQETQYF
.	TRBV2	15	TRBJ2-5	TRBD2	TGTGCCAGCAGTGTCCAGCGGGAGTCTAAAGAGACCCAGTACTTC	CASSVQRESKETQYF
.	TRBV19	16	TRBJ2-3	TRBD2	TGTGCCAGTATGAATTACGCGGGACTAGCGGGAGATACGCAGTATTTT	CASMNYAGLAGDTQYF
.	TRBV27	15	TRBJ1-6	TRBD1	TGTGCCAGCACACCAACGACAGGGTCTAATTCACCCCTCCACTTT	CASTPTTGSNSPLHF
.	TRBV28	14	TRBJ2-5	TRBD1	TGTGCCAGCAGTCGACCGACAGGGGGAGAGACCCAGTACTTC	CASSRPTGGETQYF
.	TRBV5-1	12	TRBJ1-4	.	TGCGCCAGCCGACGGGGGAATGAAAAACTGTTTTTT	CASRRGNEKLFF
.	TRBV11-3	15	TRBJ2-1	TRBD1	TGTGCCAGCAGCGCGGGACAGGGAGAAGGCAATGAGCAGTTCTTC	CASSAGQGEGNEQFF
.	TRBV30	13	TRBJ1-1	.	TGTGCCTGGAGTGAGTCGGGTAACACTGAAGCTTTCTTT	CAWSESGNTEAFF
.	TRBV7-9	13	TRBJ1-2	.	TGTGCCAGCGGTCTACAGGGTAACTATGGCTACACCTTC	CASGLQGNYGYTF
.	TRBV6-5	12	TRBJ1-2	.	TGTGCCAGCCAGGGAACAGGCTATGGCTACACCTTC	CASQGTGYGYTF
few	TRBV15	15	TRBJ2-1	.	TGTGCCACCAGTTTAAAGGGGAGGGGGGTAAATGAGCAGTTCTTC	CATSLKGRGVNEQFF
.	TRBV10-1	17	TRBJ2-1	TRBD2	TGCGCCAGCAGTGCAAGGCTAGCGGGAGGACCAGGTAATGAGCAGTTCTTC	CASSARLAGGPGNEQFF
once	TRBV6-5	15	TRBJ2-3	TRBD2	TGTGCCAGCAGCCGACTAGCGGGGTTCACAGATACGCAGTATTTT	CASSRLAGFTDTQYF
.	TRBV2	16	TRBJ2-1	TRBD2	TGTGCCAGTCAGAGCGGGAGGGCCAGTAATTTGAATGAGCAGTTCTTC	CASQSGRASNLNEQFF
.	TRBV7-3	15	TRBJ2-1	TRBD1	TGTGCCAGCAGCTCCAGGGGGCTGGCACACAATGAGCAGTTCTTC	CASSSRGLAHNEQFF
.	TRBV19	14	TRBJ2-2	TRBD1	TGTGCCAGTAGTGGACAGGGGGATACCGGGGAGCTGTTTTTT	CASSGQGDTGELFF
.	TRBV7-2	14	TRBJ2-3	.	TGTGCCAGCAGCCCTAGCGTGGGTACAGATACGCAGTATTTT	CASSPSVGTDTQYF
few	TRBV9	13	TRBJ2-7	.	TGTGCCAGCAGCGTGAGGACAATGGGCGAGCAGTACTTC	CASSVRTMGEQYF
few	TRBV5-1	13	TRBJ2-7	TRBD2	TGCGCCAGCACGCGGGAGGGCCGGGGTGAGCAGTACTTC	CASTREGRGEQYF
.	TRBV19	14	TRBJ1-5	.	TGTGCCAGTAGTCCCGGCAGGGAGGGACAGCCCCAGCATTTT	CASSPGREGQPQHF
.	TRBV11-2	20	TRBJ2-1	TRBD2	TGTGCCAGCAGCTTAGACTGGGGGACTAGCGGGATTGGGGTACGCAATGAGCAGTTCTTC	CASSLDWGTSGIGVRNEQFF